Listed below are T cell receptor beta chains from one sample, sequenced in a study of T cells expressing NK-cell markers. Reprocessing the 5' RACE reads, TCRdb reports a single entry for every CDR3 protein and omits DNA. The table lists 200,000 to 300,000 distinct CDR3 sequences. The material sequenced was blood T cells: a sorted CD56 or NKG2C T cell subset, CD4+ or CD8+ T cells, or bulk PBMC T cells (not recorded which). The source is a woman aged 18 to 69 in good health. Both conserved end residues are part of each CDR3. Fields, in order: J gene, V gene, CDR3 protein.

J: TRBJ2-5
V: TRBV12-3/TRBV12-4
CDR3: CASSLGGRVGETQYF

J: TRBJ1-4
V: TRBV5-1
CDR3: CASSLQTGTNEKLFF

J: TRBJ1-2
V: TRBV6-2/TRBV6-3
CDR3: CASSYLGPKGYGYTF

J: TRBJ2-1
V: TRBV19
CDR3: CASSPRQGTGEQFF

J: TRBJ2-5
V: TRBV7-8
CDR3: CASSLVPGGTSEQETQYF

J: TRBJ2-7
V: TRBV5-6
CDR3: CASSLVTASGSYEQYF

J: TRBJ1-6
V: TRBV20-1
CDR3: CSASNRGQNSPLHF

J: TRBJ2-7
V: TRBV10-3
CDR3: CAISELSAGRYEQYF

J: TRBJ2-5
V: TRBV20-1
CDR3: CSVKLDRGPETQYF

J: TRBJ1-3
V: TRBV29-1
CDR3: CSVEVKGRSGNTIYF

J: TRBJ2-1
V: TRBV20-1
CDR3: CSAFTGTSGRARYNEQFF

J: TRBJ2-3
V: TRBV5-1
CDR3: CASSLARRETTDTQYF

J: TRBJ2-1
V: TRBV20-1
CDR3: CSARLGKGGSYNEQFF

J: TRBJ1-1
V: TRBV9
CDR3: CASSAGTGAEAFF

J: TRBJ1-2
V: TRBV4-2
CDR3: CASSQEDRGTRLGYTF

J: TRBJ1-1
V: TRBV7-9
CDR3: CASSLGLRGQNTEAFF

J: TRBJ1-5
V: TRBV12-3/TRBV12-4
CDR3: CASRPQGAGNQPQHF

J: TRBJ1-1
V: TRBV6-5
CDR3: CASSRRTEAFF

J: TRBJ2-1
V: TRBV7-3
CDR3: CASSLTGYNEQFF

J: TRBJ2-7
V: TRBV5-1
CDR3: CASSLTPSSYEQYF

J: TRBJ1-2
V: TRBV12-3/TRBV12-4
CDR3: CASSLRDIDGYTF

J: TRBJ2-1
V: TRBV20-1
CDR3: CSAKAGVREQFF

J: TRBJ2-1
V: TRBV20-1
CDR3: CSAEGLAYKSSYNEQFF

J: TRBJ2-5
V: TRBV20-1
CDR3: CSAGKRDPSLQETQYF

J: TRBJ2-4
V: TRBV12-3/TRBV12-4
CDR3: CASSYPRGTQYF

J: TRBJ2-6
V: TRBV28
CDR3: CASKLGQSFSGANVLTF

J: TRBJ1-1
V: TRBV20-1
CDR3: CSAPQGGTEAFF

J: TRBJ2-1
V: TRBV12-3/TRBV12-4
CDR3: CASSLVRAGGNEQFF

J: TRBJ1-1
V: TRBV5-1
CDR3: CASSGQINTEAFF

J: TRBJ1-5
V: TRBV12-3/TRBV12-4
CDR3: CASSFGLQPQHF

J: TRBJ1-2
V: TRBV12-3/TRBV12-4
CDR3: CASSGGDYGYTF

J: TRBJ1-4
V: TRBV12-3/TRBV12-4
CDR3: CASSSTGRREKLFF

J: TRBJ1-1
V: TRBV5-1
CDR3: CASSLVTVGNTEAFF

J: TRBJ1-2
V: TRBV5-5
CDR3: CASTYWARGDYGYTF

J: TRBJ2-1
V: TRBV18
CDR3: CASSPGQGATNEQFF

J: TRBJ1-2
V: TRBV7-2
CDR3: CASSLASSYGYTF

J: TRBJ1-2
V: TRBV7-2
CDR3: CASSLAPGGKPISGYTF

J: TRBJ2-4
V: TRBV5-1
CDR3: CASSLEAGWSRNIQYF

J: TRBJ1-4
V: TRBV20-1
CDR3: CSASIFLGEKLFF

J: TRBJ2-3
V: TRBV12-3/TRBV12-4
CDR3: CASSLVAGVGDTQYF

J: TRBJ2-7
V: TRBV5-6
CDR3: CASSPPGAAPSYEQYF

J: TRBJ2-1
V: TRBV6-1
CDR3: CASSDPRSPIF

J: TRBJ1-4
V: TRBV29-1
CDR3: CSVQIINEKLFF

J: TRBJ2-3
V: TRBV12-3/TRBV12-4
CDR3: CASRRQGMDVDTQYF

J: TRBJ2-3
V: TRBV20-1
CDR3: CSATPGREDTDTQYF

J: TRBJ1-5
V: TRBV6-1
CDR3: CASTRGAVNQPQHF

J: TRBJ2-2
V: TRBV5-1
CDR3: CASSLSPGLQNTGELFF

J: TRBJ2-1
V: TRBV12-3/TRBV12-4
CDR3: CASGPLAGDEQFF

J: TRBJ2-2
V: TRBV9
CDR3: CASRRTSGVGELFF

J: TRBJ2-6
V: TRBV28
CDR3: CASSSTLKQISGANVLTF

J: TRBJ2-1
V: TRBV6-5
CDR3: CASSYIGTVYNEQFF

J: TRBJ1-1
V: TRBV15
CDR3: CATSRDAAGVPFF

J: TRBJ2-7
V: TRBV20-1
CDR3: CSASRRTSDPYEQYF

J: TRBJ1-2
V: TRBV7-2
CDR3: CASSSTGTATYGYTF

J: TRBJ1-1
V: TRBV14
CDR3: CASSQDRVGNTEAFF

J: TRBJ2-2
V: TRBV20-1
CDR3: CSARVAGNTGELFF